The 19 T cell receptor beta chains presented below share a single source sample, sequenced in a study of T cell responses to AZD1222 COVID-19 vaccine. Sequenced by immunoSEQ multiplex PCR; TCRdb stores in-frame clones only, minus some. The sample includes around 140,000 clones, 70% to 90% of them seen just once. The specimen comprised peripheral blood, sampled on day 0 of AZD1222 vaccination. These receptors were collected from an adult in good health.

This clone has only a few counts. CDR3 sequence reads: CASSPWGQGTSYEQYF. CDR3 DNA: TGTGCCAGCAGTCCGTGGGGACAGGGAACTTCCTACGAGCAGTACTTC. The rearrangement uses TRBV28 and TRBJ2-7; 9 bases align to TRBD1. The junction had 9 bases not matched to a gene; V was cut back by 5 bases and J by 1 base. This CDR3 spans 16 amino acids. From germline, CDR1 is MDHEN and CDR2 SYDVKM.

This chain uses TRBV6-2 or TRBV6-3 with TRBJ1-1; weak D call: TRBD1 (5 bases). Trimming left V 2 bases short and J 0 bases short, with 7 bases between. This CDR3 is built from 14 residues. Germline V gene sequence: CDR1 MNHEY, CDR2 SVGEGT. The CDR3 spells CASSYDSMNTEAFF. The CDR3 DNA follows: TGTGCCAGCAGTTACGACAGTATGAACACTGAAGCTTTCTTT.

The chain combines TRBV5-1 with TRBJ1-2; TRBD1 might be the D (5 bases). CDR3 length: 14 amino acids. Deletions cut 4 bases from V and 4 bases from J, with 14 bases between. Per germline, CDR1 SGHRS and CDR2 YFSETQ. CDR3 nucleotide sequence: TGCGCCAGCAGCCCTGGGTCGGGGGTCTATGGCTACACCTTC. Translating gives CASSPGSGVYGYTF.

The chain employs TRBV6-4 and TRBJ2-1, with 13 bases aligning to TRBD2. With 5 bases clipped from V and 7 bases from J, the junction kept 5 bases outside the gene matches. The CDR3 contains 15 residues. Germline CDR1 and CDR2: MRHNA and SNTAGT. CDR3 residues: CASSPTSGGVNEQFF. Written as DNA, the CDR3 is TGTGCCAGCAGTCCAACTAGCGGGGGGGTTAATGAGCAGTTCTTC.

The genes are TRBV9 and TRBJ1-4, with D maybe TRBD1 (6 bases). Between the trimmed V and J ends, which lost 4 bases and 15 bases, there was a span of 25 bases. From germline, CDR1 is SGDLS and CDR2 YYNGEE. The CDR3 is 15 amino acids. The CDR3 sequence is CASSYSGANRDGLFF. CDR3 nucleotide sequence: TGTGCCAGCAGCTATAGCGGAGCTAACAGGGACGGTTTGTTTTTT.

This chain links TRBV28 with TRBJ1-2; D may be TRBD1 (5 bases). The CDR3 length is 13 residues. The germline V gene encodes CDR1 MDHEN and CDR2 SYDVKM. The germline V and J ends were trimmed by 5 bases and 5 bases, with 12 bases remaining between them. CDR3 residues: CASSLPGVYGYTF. CDR3 bases: TGTGCCAGCAGTCTGCCGGGGGTTTATGGCTACACCTTC.

J is TRBJ1-4 and V is TRBV19; D gene unclear. Germline-derived CDR1 and CDR2 are LNHDA and SQIVND (reference sequence). The CDR3 totals 14 residues. Deletions cut 3 bases from V and 8 bases from J, with 13 bases between. The CDR3: CASSMARFGEKLFF. CDR3 coding DNA: TGTGCCAGTAGTATGGCACGGTTTGGGGAAAAACTGTTTTTT.

A remark on this clone: This sample also contains other DNA sequences that code for the same CDR3. The chain carries TRBV29-1 and TRBJ1-1, with D uncertain. There are 11 residues in the CDR3. The V gene lost 1 base and the J gene lost 0 bases, with 0 bases spanning the gap. CDR1 and CDR2 (germline): SQVTM, ANQGSEA. This chain's CDR3 is CSVEVNTEAFF. CDR3 nucleotides: TGCAGCGTTGAAGTGAACACTGAAGCTTTCTTT.

The V call is TRBV3-1 (or the pseudogene TRBV3-2), the J call TRBJ2-7; D possibly matches TRBD1 or TRBD2 (5 bases each). V was pared by 4 bases and J by 3 bases, with 13 bases between. Germline V gene lookup returns CDR1 LGHDT and CDR2 YNNKEL (reference sequence). This CDR3 is built from 14 residues. CDR3 nucleotides: TGTGCCAGCAGCCCTCGGGGCTTTTACTACGAGCAGTACTTC. Its protein is CASSPRGFYYEQYF.

The chain employs TRBV3-1 (or the pseudogene TRBV3-2) and TRBJ2-1, with 11 bases that match TRBD2. The CDR3 contains 14 residues. Per germline, CDR1 LGHDT and CDR2 YNNKEL (reference sequence). With 1 base clipped from V and 15 bases from J, the junction kept 8 bases outside the gene matches. The CDR3 here is CASSQAGSGGARFF. The DNA for the CDR3 is TGTGCCAGCAGCCAAGCGGGTAGCGGGGGGGCTCGGTTCTTC.

The chain has TRBV9 and TRBJ2-1; D unclear. V was trimmed by 3 bases and J by 4 bases, leaving 14 bases between them. The germline gives CDR1 SGDLS, CDR2 YYNGEE. The length of the CDR3 is 15 residues. CDR3 in amino acids: CASSAKHGQYNEQFF. CDR3 sequence (DNA): TGTGCCAGCAGCGCGAAGCATGGGCAGTACAATGAGCAGTTCTTC.

This rearrangement joins TRBV7-2 to TRBJ2-5, with 10 positions matching TRBD1. Germline V gene data show CDR1 as SGHTA and CDR2 as FQGNSA. The CDR3 length is 16 residues. Losses at the gene ends were 3 bases for V and 5 bases for J; bases not matched to a gene: 9. CDR3 residues: CASSFIWTGGRETQYF. As DNA, the CDR3 is TGTGCCAGCAGCTTCATTTGGACAGGGGGTAGGGAGACCCAGTACTTC.

This clone was detected once. The chain has TRBV15 and TRBJ1-5; a possible D gene is TRBD1 (5 bases). From germline, CDR1 is LNHNV and CDR2 YYDKDF (reference sequence). The CDR3 spans 14 residues. The V end was cut by 0 bases, the J end by 4 bases, with 7 bases between. CDR3: CATSRDGGNQPQHF. The CDR3 nucleotides are TGTGCCACCAGCAGAGACGGGGGGAATCAGCCCCAGCATTTT.

The chain joins TRBV28 to TRBJ1-6; unclear D gene. Germline values: CDR1 MDHEN, CDR2 SYDVKM. Trimming left V 3 bases short and J 0 bases short, with 0 bases between. The CDR3 spans 13 residues. In nucleotides, the CDR3 is TGTGCCAGCAGTTTCTCCTATAATTCACCCCTCCACTTT. Translated, it gives CASSFSYNSPLHF.

The rearrangement uses TRBV5-1 and TRBJ2-1; 7 nucleotides match TRBD2. V dropped 7 bases and J dropped 5; count of bases not matched to a gene: 15. The germline CDR1 and CDR2 sequences are SGHRS and YFSETQ. This CDR3 comprises 16 residues. The CDR3 DNA reads TGCGCCAGCTCTCCGAGGAGCGGGATTAGGGACAATGAGCAGTTCTTC. Translating gives CASSPRSGIRDNEQFF.

This clone was recorded once. The chain combines TRBV4-2 with TRBJ1-6; D may be TRBD1 (5 bases). V dropped 0 bases and J dropped 5 bases, with 17 bases sitting between them. This CDR3 contains 18 residues. CDR1 is LGHNA and CDR2 is YNFKEQ in the germline V gene. The CDR3 DNA sequence: TGTGCCAGCAGCCAAGACCCGATCGGGGGACGGAATAATTCACCCCTCCACTTT. This sequence encodes CASSQDPIGGRNNSPLHF.

The chain links TRBV5-1 to TRBJ1-5; 11 bases map to TRBD1. The V segment lost 4 bases and the J segment 0 bases; nucleotides outside the gene matches: 6. CDR3 length: 17 amino acids. Germline V gene lookup returns CDR1 SGHRS and CDR2 YFSETQ. CDR3 loop: CASSPGTGGYSNQPQHF. The CDR3 DNA reads as TGCGCCAGCAGCCCCGGGACAGGGGGTTATAGCAATCAGCCCCAGCATTTT.

This chain uses TRBV18 with TRBJ1-1; 8 bases are a match to TRBD1. Trimming removed 1 base from V and 1 base from J; junction bases left unmatched: 11. The CDR3 runs 18 residues. The germline V gene encodes CDR1 KGHSH and CDR2 LQKENI. CDR3 amino acids: CASSPLIPRDRPNTEAFF. DNA of the CDR3: TGTGCCAGCTCACCACTTATCCCAAGGGACAGGCCGAACACTGAAGCTTTCTTT.

The rearrangement links TRBV11-2 to TRBJ2-1, with TRBD1 matching over 9 bases. The germline V gene encodes CDR1 SGHAT and CDR2 FQNNGV. The trim removed 2 bases at V and 12 bases at J, leaving 11 bases unmatched. The CDR3 extends over 15 amino acids. DNA of the CDR3: TGTGCCAGCAGCTTAAGCACAGGGGGCGTTGGGGTGCAGTTCTTC. Protein sequence: CASSLSTGGVGVQFF.